The TCR beta chain under discussion was sequenced for a study of blood T cells in healthy people across ages. The CDR3 extends over 14 amino acids. The V and J ends lost 10 bases and 4 bases, in that order; junction bases with no gene match: 8. Germline CDR1 and CDR2: ENHRY and SYGVKD. General observations from the study: Older age went with lower TCR beta diversity per million T cells, in a roughly linear way. Naive CD4+ cells and diversity were both higher in long-lived donors than in aged donors.

A word on this clonotype: What it recognizes is unknown.

Donors were healthy Caucasian individuals from Russia aged roughly 6 to 90. The sample, about 10 milliliters of peripheral blood, was drawn from each donor. A second about 6 to 12 cycle PCR used barcoded and J-beta primers. TCRdb re-derived calls from the 5' RACE reads in MiXCR, one entry per CDR3 protein. The sample shows 660,000 or so distinct CDR3 sequences, around 54% of them seen only once. The source material was blood. The J gene is TRBJ1-5, the V gene TRBV10-3; TRBD1 matches at 9 bases. The sequence derives from a man in his 60s in good health. The DNA of the CDR3 is TGTGCCAGCTGGGGGGGACAGGGAAATCAGCCCCAGCATTTT. Translated: CASWGGQGNQPQHF.